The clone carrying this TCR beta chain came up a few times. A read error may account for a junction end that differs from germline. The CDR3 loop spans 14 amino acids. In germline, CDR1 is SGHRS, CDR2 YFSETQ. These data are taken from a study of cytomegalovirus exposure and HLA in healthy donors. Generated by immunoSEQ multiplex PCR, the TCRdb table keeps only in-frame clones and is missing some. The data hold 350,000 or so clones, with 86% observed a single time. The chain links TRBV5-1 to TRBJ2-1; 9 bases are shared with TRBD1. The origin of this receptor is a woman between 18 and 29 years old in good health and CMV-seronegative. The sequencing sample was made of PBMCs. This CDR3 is CASSLDRGGSEQFF. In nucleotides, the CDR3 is TGCGCCAGCAGTTTGGACAGGGGTGGTAGTGAGCAGTTCTTC.